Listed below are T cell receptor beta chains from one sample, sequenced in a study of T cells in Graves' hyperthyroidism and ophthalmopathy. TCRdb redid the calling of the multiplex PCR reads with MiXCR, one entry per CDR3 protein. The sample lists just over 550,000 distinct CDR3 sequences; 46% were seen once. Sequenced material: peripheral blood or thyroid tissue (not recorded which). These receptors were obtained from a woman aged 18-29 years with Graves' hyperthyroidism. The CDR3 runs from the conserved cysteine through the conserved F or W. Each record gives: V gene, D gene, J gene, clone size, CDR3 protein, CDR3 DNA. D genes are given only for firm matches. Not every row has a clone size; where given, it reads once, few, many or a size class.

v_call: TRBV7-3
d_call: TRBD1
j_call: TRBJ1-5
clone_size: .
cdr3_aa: CASSRTGGINQPQHF
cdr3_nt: TGTGCCAGCAGCCGGACAGGTGGGATCAATCAGCCCCAGCATTTT

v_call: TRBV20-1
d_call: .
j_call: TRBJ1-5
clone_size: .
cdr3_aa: CSPTDSNQPQHF
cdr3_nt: TGCAGTCCCACAGATAGCAATCAGCCCCAGCATTTT

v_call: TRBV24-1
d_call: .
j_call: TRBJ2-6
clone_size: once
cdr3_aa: CATSDLPGAGANVLTF
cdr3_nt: TGTGCCACCAGTGATTTGCCAGGGGCTGGGGCCAACGTCCTGACTTTC

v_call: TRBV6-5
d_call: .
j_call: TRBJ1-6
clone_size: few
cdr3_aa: CASSFDPTVRSHF
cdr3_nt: TGTGCCAGCAGTTTCGACCCCACAGTTCGATCCCACTTT

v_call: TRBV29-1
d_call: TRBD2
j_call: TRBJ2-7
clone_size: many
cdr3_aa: CSVEVPSGRAYEQYF
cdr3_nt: TGCAGCGTTGAAGTACCTAGCGGGAGGGCCTACGAGCAGTACTTC

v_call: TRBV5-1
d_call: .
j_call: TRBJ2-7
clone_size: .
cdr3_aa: CASSLRQGGVYEQYF
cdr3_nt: TGCGCCAGCAGCCTCCGGCAAGGAGGTGTCTACGAGCAGTACTTC

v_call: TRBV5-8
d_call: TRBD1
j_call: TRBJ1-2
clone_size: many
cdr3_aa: CASSSDRGVYGYTF
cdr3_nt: TGTGCCAGCAGCTCGGACAGGGGCGTTTATGGCTACACCTTC

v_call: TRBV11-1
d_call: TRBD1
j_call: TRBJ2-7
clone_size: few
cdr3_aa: CASSSFRQGANEQYF
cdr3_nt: TGTGCCAGCAGCTCCTTCCGACAGGGGGCCAACGAGCAGTACTTC

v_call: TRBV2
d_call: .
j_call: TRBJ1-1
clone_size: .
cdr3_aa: CAGSEAPGDFF
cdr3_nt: TGTGCCGGCAGTGAAGCCCCAGGGGATTTCTTT

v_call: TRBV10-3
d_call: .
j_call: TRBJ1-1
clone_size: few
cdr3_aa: CASKIRHNTEAFF
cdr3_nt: TGTGCCAGCAAGATCCGGCATAACACTGAAGCTTTCTTT

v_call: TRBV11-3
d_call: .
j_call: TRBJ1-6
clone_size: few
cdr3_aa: CASSRPGERALHF
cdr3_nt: TGTGCCAGCAGTAGACCGGGAGAGAGGGCCCTCCACTTT

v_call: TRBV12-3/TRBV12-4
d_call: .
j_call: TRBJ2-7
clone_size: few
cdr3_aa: CASTPGNYYEQYF
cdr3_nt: TGTGCCAGCACCCCAGGGAACTACTACGAGCAGTACTTC

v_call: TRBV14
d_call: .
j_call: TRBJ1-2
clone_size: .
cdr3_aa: CASSQEAGTDYGYTF
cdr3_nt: TGTGCCAGCAGCCAAGAGGCAGGGACGGATTATGGCTACACCTTC

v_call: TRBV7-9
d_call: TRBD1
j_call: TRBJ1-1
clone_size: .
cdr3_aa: CASSGLWGQFTSTEAFF
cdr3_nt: TGTGCCAGCAGCGGGCTTTGGGGACAGTTTACTTCCACTGAAGCTTTCTTT

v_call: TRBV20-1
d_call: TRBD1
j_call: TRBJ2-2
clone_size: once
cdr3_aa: CSATPGQLNTGELFF
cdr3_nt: TGCAGTGCTACTCCGGGACAGCTCAACACCGGGGAGCTGTTTTTT

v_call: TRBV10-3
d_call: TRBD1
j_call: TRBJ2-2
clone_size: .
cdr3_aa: CAISRTGRTGELFF
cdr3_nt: TGTGCCATCAGTAGGACAGGCCGGACCGGGGAGCTGTTTTTT

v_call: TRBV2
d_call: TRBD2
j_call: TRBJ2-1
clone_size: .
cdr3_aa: CASGGVRGVREQFF
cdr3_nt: TGTGCCAGCGGGGGGGTTCGAGGAGTCCGTGAGCAGTTCTTC

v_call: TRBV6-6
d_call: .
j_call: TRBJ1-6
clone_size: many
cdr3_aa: CASSPTGRNSPLHF
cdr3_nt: TGTGCCAGCAGTCCGACGGGGCGCAATTCACCCCTCCACTTT

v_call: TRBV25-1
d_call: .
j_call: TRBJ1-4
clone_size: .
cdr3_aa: CARDRGIGNEKLFF
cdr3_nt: TGTGCCCGGGACCGTGGGATCGGTAATGAAAAACTGTTTTTT

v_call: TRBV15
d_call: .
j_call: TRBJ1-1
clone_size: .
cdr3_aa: CATSRDPPGMNTEAFF
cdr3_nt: TGTGCCACCAGCAGAGATCCCCCGGGAATGAACACTGAAGCTTTCTTT

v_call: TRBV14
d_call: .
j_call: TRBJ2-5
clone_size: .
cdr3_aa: CASSQLGEIQETQYF
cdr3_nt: TGTGCCAGCAGCCAACTAGGAGAAATACAAGAGACCCAGTACTTC

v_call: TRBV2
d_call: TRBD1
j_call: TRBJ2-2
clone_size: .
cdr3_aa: CASSDWDRVDTGELFF
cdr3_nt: TGTGCCAGCAGCGATTGGGACAGGGTCGACACCGGGGAGCTGTTTTTT

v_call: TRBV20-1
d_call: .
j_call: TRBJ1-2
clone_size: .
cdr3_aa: CSARAVGGYGYTF
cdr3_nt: TGCAGTGCTAGAGCGGTGGGAGGCTATGGCTACACCTTC

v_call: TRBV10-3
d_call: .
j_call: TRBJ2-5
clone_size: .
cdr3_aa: CAISESTGFQETQYF
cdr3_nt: TGTGCCATCAGTGAGTCCACAGGCTTCCAAGAGACCCAGTACTTC

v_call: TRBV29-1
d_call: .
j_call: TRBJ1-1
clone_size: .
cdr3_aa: CSVGGEEAFF
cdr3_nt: TGCAGCGTGGGGGGGGAGGAAGCTTTCTTT

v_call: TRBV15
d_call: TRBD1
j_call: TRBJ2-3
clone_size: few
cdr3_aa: CATSREGQGTDTQYF
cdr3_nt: TGTGCCACCAGCAGAGAAGGACAGGGTACAGATACGCAGTATTTT

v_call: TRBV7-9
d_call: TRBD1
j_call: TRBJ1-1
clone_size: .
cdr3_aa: CAVGGTGLNTEAFF
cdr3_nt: TGTGCAGTGGGAGGGACAGGGTTGAACACTGAAGCTTTCTTT

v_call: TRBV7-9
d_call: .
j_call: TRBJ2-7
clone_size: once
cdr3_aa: CASGLATDEQYF
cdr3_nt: TGTGCCAGCGGCTTAGCTACCGACGAGCAGTACTTC

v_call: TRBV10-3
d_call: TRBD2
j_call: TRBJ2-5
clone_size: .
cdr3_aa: CAISAGLAEQTQYF
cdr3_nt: TGTGCCATCAGTGCGGGACTAGCGGAACAGACCCAGTACTTC

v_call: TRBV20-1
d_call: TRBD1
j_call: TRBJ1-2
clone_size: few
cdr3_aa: CSASFPGGYGYTF
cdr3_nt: TGCAGTGCTAGTTTTCCAGGGGGGTATGGCTACACCTTC

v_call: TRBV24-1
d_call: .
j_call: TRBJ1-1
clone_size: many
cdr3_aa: CATSDPGLGNTEAFF
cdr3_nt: TGTGCCACCAGTGATCCGGGACTTGGGAACACTGAAGCTTTCTTT

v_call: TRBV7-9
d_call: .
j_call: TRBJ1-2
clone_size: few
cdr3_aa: CASSLAGQSNYGYTF
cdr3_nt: TGTGCCAGCAGCTTAGCGGGGCAGTCTAACTATGGCTACACCTTC

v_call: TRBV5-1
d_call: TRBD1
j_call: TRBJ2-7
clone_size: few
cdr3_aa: CASSFPGQGSYEQYF
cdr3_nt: TGCGCCAGCAGCTTTCCGGGACAGGGCTCCTACGAGCAGTACTTC

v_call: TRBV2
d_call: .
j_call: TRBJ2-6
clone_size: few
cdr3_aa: CAGTASGANVLTF
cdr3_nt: TGTGCCGGTACAGCCTCTGGGGCCAACGTCCTGACTTTC

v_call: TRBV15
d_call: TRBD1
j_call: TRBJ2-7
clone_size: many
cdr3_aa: CATSIRDRGNEQYF
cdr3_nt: TGTGCCACCAGCATACGGGACAGGGGGAACGAGCAGTACTTC

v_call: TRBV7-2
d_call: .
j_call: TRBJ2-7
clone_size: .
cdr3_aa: CASSLATRVYEQYF
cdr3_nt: TGTGCCAGCAGCTTAGCTACCAGGGTCTACGAGCAGTACTTC

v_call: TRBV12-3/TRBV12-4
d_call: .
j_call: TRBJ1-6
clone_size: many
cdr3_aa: CASSPGTFTLHF
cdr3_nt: TGTGCCAGCAGCCCGGGAACCTTCACCCTCCACTTT

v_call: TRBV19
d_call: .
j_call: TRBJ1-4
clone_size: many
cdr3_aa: CASRMPSGEKLFF
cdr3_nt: TGTGCCAGTCGCATGCCCTCGGGTGAAAAACTGTTTTTT

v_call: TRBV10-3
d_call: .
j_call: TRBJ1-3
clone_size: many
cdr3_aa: CAISEFGGYSGNTIYF
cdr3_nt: TGTGCCATCAGTGAGTTCGGCGGCTACTCTGGAAACACCATATATTTT

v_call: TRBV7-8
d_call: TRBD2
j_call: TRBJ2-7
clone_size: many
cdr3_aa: CASSSTTSGTYEQYF
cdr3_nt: TGTGCCAGCAGCTCCACGACTAGCGGTACCTACGAGCAGTACTTC

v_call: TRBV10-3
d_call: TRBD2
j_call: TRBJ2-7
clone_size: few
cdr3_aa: CASSQAGSPNINDEQYF
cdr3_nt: TGTGCCAGCAGCCAAGCGGGGAGTCCGAACATCAATGACGAGCAGTACTTC

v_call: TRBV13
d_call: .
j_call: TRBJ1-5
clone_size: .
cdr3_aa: CASSLGVDRRQPQHF
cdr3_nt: TGTGCCAGCAGCTTAGGGGTAGACAGAAGACAGCCCCAGCATTTT

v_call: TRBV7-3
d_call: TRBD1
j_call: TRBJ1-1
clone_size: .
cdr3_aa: CASSPPTGGNTEAFF
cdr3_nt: TGTGCCAGCAGTCCGCCGACAGGGGGAAACACTGAAGCTTTCTTT

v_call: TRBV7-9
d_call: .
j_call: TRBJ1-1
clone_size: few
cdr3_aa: CASSSWTPNTEAFF
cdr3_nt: TGTGCCAGCAGCTCCTGGACCCCGAACACTGAAGCTTTCTTT

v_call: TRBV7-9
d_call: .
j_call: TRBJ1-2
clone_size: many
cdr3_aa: CASTVAGDYGYTF
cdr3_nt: TGTGCCAGCACCGTAGCGGGTGACTATGGCTACACCTTC

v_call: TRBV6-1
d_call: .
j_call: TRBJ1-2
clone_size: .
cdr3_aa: CASSPDRWGYTF
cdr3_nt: TGTGCCAGCAGTCCCGACAGGTGGGGCTACACCTTC

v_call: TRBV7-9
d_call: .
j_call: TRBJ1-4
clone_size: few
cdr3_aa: CASSPPTGPNEKLFF
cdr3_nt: TGTGCCAGCAGCCCTCCAACAGGCCCTAATGAAAAACTGTTTTTT

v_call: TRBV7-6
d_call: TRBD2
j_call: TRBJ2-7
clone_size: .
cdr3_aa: CASSLVLAGEYEQYF
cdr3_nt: TGTGCCAGCAGCTTAGTCCTAGCGGGAGAGTACGAGCAGTACTTC

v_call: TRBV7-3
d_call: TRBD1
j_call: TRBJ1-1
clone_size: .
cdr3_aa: CASSQGGSGGETEAFF
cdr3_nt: TGTGCCAGCAGCCAAGGAGGGTCAGGGGGCGAGACTGAAGCTTTCTTT

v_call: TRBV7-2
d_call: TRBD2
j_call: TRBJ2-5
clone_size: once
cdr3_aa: CASSLLPGLARETQYF
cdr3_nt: TGTGCCAGCAGCTTACTGCCGGGACTAGCGCGAGAGACCCAGTACTTC

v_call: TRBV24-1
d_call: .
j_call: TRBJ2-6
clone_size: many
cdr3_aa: CATSDPTHSGANVLTF
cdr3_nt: TGTGCCACCAGTGACCCCACCCACTCTGGGGCCAACGTCCTGACTTTC

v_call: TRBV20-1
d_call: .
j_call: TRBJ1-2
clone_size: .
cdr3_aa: CSAKSTGFGGYTF
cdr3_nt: TGCAGTGCTAAATCGACAGGTTTCGGTGGCTACACCTTC

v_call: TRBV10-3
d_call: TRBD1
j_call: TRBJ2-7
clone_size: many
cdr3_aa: CAISEGQGSYYEQYF
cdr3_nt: TGTGCCATCAGTGAGGGACAGGGAAGTTATTACGAGCAGTACTTC